This TCR beta chain emerged from a study of T cell responses to AZD1222 COVID-19 vaccine. The CDR3 has 13 amino acids. Germline-derived CDR1 and CDR2 are SGHAT and FQNNGV. J was trimmed by 13 bases and V by 3 bases; bases with no gene match: 11. A few counts support this clone. Sequencing used immunoSEQ multiplex PCR; TCRdb keeps in-frame clones, though not all of them. The sample shows some 130,000 clones, over 75% of them seen only once. V is TRBV11-2 and J is TRBJ1-2; TRBD1 agrees at 7 bases. The source of this sequence is an adult who received the MenACWY meningococcal vaccine as a control. The material was peripheral blood, obtained 28 days after the second dose of the MenACWY control vaccine. The CDR3 DNA reads as TGTGCCAGCAGCTTGACCAGGACAGGTCTGGTCACCTTC. It yields the protein CASSLTRTGLVTF.